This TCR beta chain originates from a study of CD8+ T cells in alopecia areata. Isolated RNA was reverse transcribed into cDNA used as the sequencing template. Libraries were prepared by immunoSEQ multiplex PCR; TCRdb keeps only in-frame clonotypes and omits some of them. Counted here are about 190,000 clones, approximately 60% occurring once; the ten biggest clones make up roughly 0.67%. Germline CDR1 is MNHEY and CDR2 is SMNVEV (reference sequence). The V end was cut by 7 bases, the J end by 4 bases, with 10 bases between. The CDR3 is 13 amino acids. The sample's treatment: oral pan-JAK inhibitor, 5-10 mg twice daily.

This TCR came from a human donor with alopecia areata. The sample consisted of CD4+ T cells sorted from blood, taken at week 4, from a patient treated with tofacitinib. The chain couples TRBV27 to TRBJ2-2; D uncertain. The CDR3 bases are TGTGCCAGCACCTCCGACCCCACCGGGGAGCTGTTTTTT. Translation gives CASTSDPTGELFF.